Below, 31 T cell receptor beta chains from the same sample are listed, as sequenced in a study of T cell repertoires in ileal Crohn's disease. The repertoire was sequenced with immunoSEQ multiplex PCR; TCRdb's copy has only in-frame clones and lacks some. The sample shows about 3,600 clones, roughly 82% of them seen only once. Specimen: ileal tissue. The receptors here all came from an adult with Crohn's disease.

V and J are TRBV14 and TRBJ2-5, with TRBD2 as a possible D gene (5 bases). Per the germline V gene, CDR1 is SGHDN and CDR2 is FVKESK. Trimming cost V 3 bases and J 5 bases, with 10 bases left between them. The CDR3 length is 13 residues. This chain's CDR3 is CASSHLTRETQYF. CDR3 DNA: TGTGCCAGCAGCCATCTTACTAGGGAGACCCAGTACTTC.

This CDR3 is CASSSGQQVYTF. The CDR3 region has the DNA TGTGCCAGCAGCAGTGGACAGCAAGTCTACACCTTC. V is TRBV7-9 and J is TRBJ1-2; TRBD1 is a possible D gene (6 bases). Germline values: CDR1 SEHNR, CDR2 FQNEAQ (reference sequence). The CDR3 is 12 residues long. V was cut by 5 bases and J by 10 bases, with 14 bases left in between.

In DNA, the CDR3 is TGTGCCTACCACAGGGAAGGGGGCACAGATACGCAGTATTTT. Translated, it gives CAYHREGGTDTQYF. The genes are TRBV30 and TRBJ2-3, with a weak D call TRBD1 (6 bases). The V and J ends lost 7 bases and 1 base respectively, with 15 bases between them. This CDR3 has 14 amino acids. Germline CDR1 GTSNPN, CDR2 SVGIG (reference sequence).

This chain joins TRBV6-1 and TRBJ2-7; D remains unclear. V was pared by 9 bases and J by 3 bases, with 9 bases between. This CDR3 contains 11 residues. In germline, CDR1 is MNHNS, CDR2 SASEGT. The CDR3 nucleotides are TGTGCCAGTACCCCGGGCTACGAGCAGTACTTC. It yields the protein CASTPGYEQYF.

The chain has TRBV29-1 and TRBJ2-2; 10 nucleotides agree with TRBD2. The CDR3 extends over 12 amino acids. Losses at the gene ends were 5 bases for V and 6 bases for J; bases not matched to a gene: 0. Germline CDR1 SQVTM, CDR2 ANQGSEA. This CDR3 reads CSVTSGAGELFF. For the CDR3, the DNA is TGCAGCGTTACTAGCGGGGCCGGGGAGCTGTTTTTT.

This clone has a handful of counts. V usage is TRBV7-9 and J usage is TRBJ2-3; the match to TRBD2 covers 13 bases. V lost 7 bases and J lost 5; bases outside the gene matches: 12. The CDR3 is 17 residues long. Germline values: CDR1 SEHNR, CDR2 FQNEAQ (reference sequence). CDR3 coding DNA: TGTGCCAGCATCCCCCCCCGGACTAGCGGGGGTGGAGATACGCAGTATTTT. Its protein is CASIPPRTSGGGDTQYF. Full variable domain (rest looked up from reference TRBV7-9 and TRBJ2-3): DTGVSQNPRHKITKRGQNVTFRCDPISEHNRLYWYRQTLGQGPEFLTYFQNEAQLEKSRLLSDRFSAERPKGSFSTLEIQRTEQGDSAMYLCASIPPRTSGGGDTQYFGPGTRLTVL.

This sequence joins TRBV7-3 and TRBJ2-3, with D maybe TRBD2 (6 bases). CDR1 is SGHTA and CDR2 is FQGTGA in the germline V gene. The CDR3 is 15 residues long. V dropped 5 bases and J dropped 1 base, with 13 bases sitting between them. CDR3 bases: TGTGCCAGCAGCCATAGCGGATTAGGCACAGATACGCAGTATTTT. Protein: CASSHSGLGTDTQYF.

This clone turned up a few times. The gene calls are TRBV11-2 and TRBJ2-7; 12 nucleotides line up with TRBD2. In germline, CDR1 is SGHAT, CDR2 FQNNGV. The CDR3 is made up of 14 amino acids. Trimming removed 1 base from V and 6 bases from J; junction bases left unmatched: 1. The CDR3 DNA follows: TGTGCCAGCAGCTTAGGGACTAGCGGGATCGAGCAGTACGTC. It encodes CASSLGTSGIEQYV.

V usage is TRBV14 and J usage is TRBJ1-1; D might be TRBD1 (5 bases). Deletions cut 1 base from V and 5 bases from J, with 14 bases between. Germline assignment: CDR1 SGHDN and CDR2 FVKESK. This CDR3 comprises 15 residues. CDR3 residues: CASSQATAGSTEAFF. The CDR3 DNA reads TGTGCCAGCAGCCAAGCAACCGCAGGGTCGACTGAAGCTTTCTTT.

This chain uses TRBV30 with TRBJ2-7; D might be TRBD1 (6 bases). The CDR3 runs to 12 residues. Germline CDR1 GTSNPN, CDR2 SVGIG (reference sequence). The CDR3 loop reads CALKQGTYEQYF. CDR3 DNA sequence: TGTGCGTTAAAGCAGGGGACCTACGAGCAGTACTTC. The full variable domain, rest sourced from reference TRBV30 and TRBJ2-7, is SQTIHQWPATLVQPVGSPLSLECTVEGTSNPNLYWYRQAAGRGLQLLFYSVGIGQISSEVPQNLSASRPQDRQFILSSKKLLLSDSGFYLCALKQGTYEQYFGPGTRLTVT.

The rearrangement joins TRBV4-1 to TRBJ1-1; D is unclear. From germline, CDR1 is MGHRA and CDR2 YSYEKL. The ends were cut back, 0 bases at V and 3 bases at J, with 11 bases in the middle. This CDR3 contains 15 residues. DNA for the CDR3: TGCGCCAGCAGCCAAGATCATCCCCAGTACACTGAAGCTTTCTTT. Protein sequence: CASSQDHPQYTEAFF.

On this clone: An end of the junction differs from the germline gene, which may be a read error. The CDR3 spells CASREVGGIGEAFF. Written as DNA, the CDR3 is TGTGCCAGCAGAGAAGTAGGGGGAATCGGGGAAGCTTTCTTT. The chain joins TRBV2 to TRBJ1-1; D may be TRBD1 (6 bases). CDR3 length: 14 residues. Germline V gives CDR1 SNHLY, CDR2 FYNNEI.

The chain recombines TRBV6-5 with TRBJ2-1; maybe TRBD2 (5 bases). V was pared by 0 bases and J by 2 bases, with 11 bases between. CDR1 MNHEY and CDR2 SVGAGI come from the germline V gene. The CDR3 is 16 amino acids. CDR3 in DNA: TGTGCCAGCAGTTACTCCGGACTGGAACCCTACAATGAGCAGTTCTTC. This translates into CASSYSGLEPYNEQFF.

In its sample, this clone ranks as large. This rearrangement joins TRBV6-1 to TRBJ1-2; tentative D call: TRBD1 (6 bases). CDR3 size: 13 residues. The germline CDR1 and CDR2 sequences are MNHNS and SASEGT. V shed 7 bases and J shed 4 bases, with 13 bases lying between them. The CDR3 loop reads CASTVDRLYGYTF. The CDR3 coding sequence is TGTGCCAGCACTGTTGACAGGCTCTATGGCTACACCTTC.

The chain joins TRBV5-4 to TRBJ1-4, with 9 bases identical to TRBD1. Germline CDR1 SGHNT, CDR2 YYREEE (reference sequence). V trimming: 4 bases; J trimming: 7 bases; junction bases outside the gene matches: 5. The CDR3 contains 14 residues. Written as DNA, the CDR3 is TGTGCCAGCAGCGGGGGACAGGGCGGTGAAAAACTGTTTTTT. Translating gives CASSGGQGGEKLFF.

This clone showed up just once. The rearrangement joins TRBV30 to TRBJ1-3; D possibly corresponds to TRBD1 (5 bases). The V and J ends lost 5 bases and 4 bases respectively, with 12 bases between them. Germline assignment: CDR1 GTSNPN and CDR2 SVGIG (reference sequence). The CDR3 extends over 13 amino acids. DNA of the CDR3: TGTGCCTGGTCACGGACAAAGGGAAACACCATATATTTT. As protein: CAWSRTKGNTIYF.

J is TRBJ1-2 and V is TRBV18, with D uncertain. Trimming removed 1 base at V and 3 bases at J, with 3 bases between. This CDR3 has 12 residues. From germline, CDR1 is KGHSH and CDR2 LQKENI. As DNA, the CDR3 is TGTGCCAGCTCACCACGAGACTATGGCTACACCTTC. This sequence encodes CASSPRDYGYTF.

This clone was found a few times. The chain uses TRBV19 and TRBJ2-5; possibly TRBD2 for D (7 bases). Germline V lookup: CDR1 LNHDA, CDR2 SQIVND (reference sequence). Trimming removed 9 bases from V and 2 bases from J, with 25 bases in between. This CDR3 is built from 17 residues. CDR3 region: CASRRTSGGGKQETQYF. CDR3 sequence (DNA): TGTGCCAGCCGACGAACGTCTGGGGGGGGCAAACAAGAGACCCAGTACTTC.

V usage is TRBV7-9 and J usage is TRBJ2-5; no clear D. V was cut by 2 bases and J by 11 bases, with 9 bases left in between. The CDR3 length is 11 residues. Looked up from germline, CDR1 is SEHNR and CDR2 is FQNEAQ (reference sequence). The CDR3 region has the DNA TGTGCCAGCAGCTTACACAAGTATCAGTACTTC. It is translated as CASSLHKYQYF.

The chain combines TRBV11-2 with TRBJ2-6; TRBD1 matches 8 bases. This CDR3 contains 19 residues. The V gene's germline CDR1 is SGHAT and CDR2 FQNNGV. Trimming removed 3 bases from V and 0 bases from J; junction bases left unmatched: 10. CDR3 sequence: CASSFRRQGINSGANVLTF. CDR3 coding DNA: TGTGCCAGCAGCTTTCGGAGACAGGGGATAAACTCTGGGGCCAACGTCCTGACTTTC.

This rearrangement joins TRBV2 to TRBJ2-1; D possibly corresponds to TRBD1 (6 bases). The V gene's germline CDR1 is SNHLY and CDR2 FYNNEI. The germline V and J ends were trimmed by 8 bases and 7 bases, with 18 bases remaining between them. This CDR3 is built from 14 residues. The CDR3 region has the DNA TGTGCCAGCGTTGGGGGCGGGTGGAAAAATGAGCAGTTCTTC. Protein product: CASVGGGWKNEQFF.

This clone was observed a few times. V gene TRBV7-8 combines with J gene TRBJ2-7; 8 bases are a match to TRBD1. From germline, CDR1 is SGHVS and CDR2 FQNEAQ. The J segment lost 3 bases and the V segment lost 1 base, leaving 5 bases of the junction unmatched. CDR3 length equals 15 residues. The CDR3 reads CASSLERTGFYEQYF. Written as DNA, the CDR3 is TGTGCCAGCAGCTTAGAGCGGACAGGGTTCTACGAGCAGTACTTC.

The gene calls are TRBV9 and TRBJ1-6; D is unclear. CDR1 and CDR2 from the germline V gene are SGDLS and YYNGEE. Trimming took 2 bases from V and 9 from J, leaving 9 bases between them. The CDR3 contains 13 residues. The chain's CDR3 is CASSVGTSSPLHF. The CDR3 DNA follows: TGTGCCAGCAGCGTCGGCACTAGTTCACCCCTCCACTTT.

The V call is TRBV7-8, the J call TRBJ2-3; unclear D gene. This CDR3 is built from 12 residues. Trimming cost V 2 bases and J 6 bases, with 6 bases left between them. CDR1 is SGHVS and CDR2 is FQNEAQ in the germline V gene. Here the CDR3 reads CASSLNRDTQYF. The CDR3 DNA is TGTGCCAGCAGCTTAAACCGGGATACGCAGTATTTT.

The chain carries TRBV7-9 and TRBJ1-1; D is unresolved. The germline V and J ends were trimmed by 0 bases and 6 bases, with 11 bases remaining between them. This CDR3 contains 14 residues. Germline assignment: CDR1 SEHNR and CDR2 FQNEAQ (reference sequence). CDR3 protein: CASSLAGRLSEAFF. The CDR3 nucleotides are TGTGCCAGCAGCTTAGCGGGCAGGTTATCTGAAGCTTTCTTT.

This clone has just one count. The rearrangement joins TRBV18 to TRBJ2-2; TRBD2 matches at 7 bases. The CDR3 is 17 amino acids. With V trimmed by 3 bases and J by 6 bases, 13 bases remained unmatched. CDR1 and CDR2 (germline): KGHSH, LQKENI. CDR3 region: CASSPQSGGSPAGELFF. The DNA of the CDR3 is TGTGCCAGCTCACCGCAGTCGGGCGGGAGCCCAGCCGGGGAGCTGTTTTTT.

The chain links TRBV5-1 to TRBJ1-5; D unresolved. This CDR3 has 15 amino acids. CDR1 and CDR2 from the germline V gene are SGHRS and YFSETQ. The V end was cut by 0 bases, the J end by 2 bases, with 9 bases between. The DNA for the CDR3 is TGCGCCAGCAGCTTGGACGGAGCGGGCAATCAGCCCCAGCATTTT. Translating it yields CASSLDGAGNQPQHF.

The rearrangement joins TRBV6-5 to TRBJ2-7, with TRBD1 matching over 8 bases. The CDR3 is made up of 15 amino acids. Germline loops: CDR1 MNHEY, CDR2 SVGAGI. The J segment lost 0 bases and the V segment lost 5 bases, leaving 6 bases of the junction unmatched. The CDR3 here is CASSTGQVSSYEQYF. The CDR3 DNA follows: TGTGCCAGCAGTACGGGACAGGTTAGCTCCTACGAGCAGTACTTC.

This clone was found a few times. V and J are TRBV2 and TRBJ1-1, with a possible D match to TRBD1 (5 bases). The CDR3 covers 13 residues. Germline-derived CDR1 and CDR2 are SNHLY and FYNNEI. V gave up 2 bases and J gave up 6 bases, with 10 bases separating them. CDR3 amino acids: CASSESRGPEAFF. CDR3 nucleotide sequence: TGTGCCAGCAGTGAAAGTAGGGGTCCTGAAGCTTTCTTT.

This clone occurred a few times. The CDR3 reads CASSPTGTGVGGYTF. In nucleotides, the CDR3 is TGTGCCAGCAGCCCCACCGGGACAGGAGTTGGGGGCTACACCTTC. J is TRBJ1-2 and V is TRBV6-1; 8 nucleotides align to TRBD1. With 6 bases clipped from V and 8 bases from J, the junction kept 14 bases outside the gene matches. This CDR3 region has 15 residues. Germline CDR1 is MNHNS and CDR2 is SASEGT.

The CDR3 bases are TGTGCCAGCAGCTTAGTCCGGGCAGGCCGGACAGCTCTTACTGAAGCTTTCTTT. Translated: CASSLVRAGRTALTEAFF. V usage is TRBV11-3 and J usage is TRBJ1-1; D possibly corresponds to TRBD1 (6 bases). Germline V lookup: CDR1 SGHNT, CDR2 YENEEA. The V end was cut by 1 base, the J end by 5 bases, with 23 bases between. This CDR3 comprises 18 residues.